This record covers a single T cell receptor (beta chain). Antigen unknown. The sample comes from a study of T cell responses to AZD1222 COVID-19 vaccine. Clones were read by immunoSEQ multiplex PCR, and TCRdb kept only the in-frame ones, dropping some. The sample holds 250,000 to 300,000 clones, 85% to 95% seen once. Study-wide points: The CD4 TCRs associated with vaccination extended across spike and predominated at 160-218 and 743-854. Without day 14 samples, only post-peak T cell repertoires were studied.

There are 16 residues in the CDR3. Germline V gene data show CDR1 as SGDLS and CDR2 as YYNGEE. J was trimmed by 7 bases and V by 0 bases; bases with no gene match: 9. Material: peripheral blood, obtained 28 days after the second AZD1222 dose. This chain links TRBV9 with TRBJ2-7, with 11 bases matching TRBD2. This TCR derives from an adult who received the AZD1222 COVID-19 vaccine. The CDR3 spells CASSVAGTSGPSEQYF. In nucleotides, the CDR3 is TGTGCCAGCAGCGTAGCTGGGACTAGCGGCCCCTCGGAGCAGTACTTC.